A selection of T cell receptor beta chains follows, all from one sample in a study of blood T cells in healthy people across ages. Each CDR3 protein is one row after TCRdb ran MiXCR on the 5' RACE reads. The sample contains fewer than 800,000 distinct CDR3 sequences, 32% of which appear only once. Sequenced material: blood. Receptor source: a woman of 80 years or more in good health. Both conserved end residues are part of each CDR3. Fields, in order: clone size, CDR3 length, D gene, J gene, V gene, CDR3 protein, CDR3 DNA. A D gene is named only where the DNA matches it firmly. Not all rows give a size; the values are once, few, many and, for expanded clones, a class.

many 12 NA TRBJ2-7 TRBV28 CASSFLAYEQYF TGTGCCAGCAGTTTCCTTGCCTACGAGCAGTACTTC
NA 13 TRBD1 TRBJ1-2 TRBV29-1 CSVGTGQAYGYTF TGCAGCGTTGGGACCGGACAGGCCTATGGCTACACCTTC
many 14 NA TRBJ2-3 TRBV28 CASSPLGGTDTQYF TGTGCCAGCAGTCCTTTGGGCGGCACAGATACGCAGTATTTT
many 14 NA TRBJ2-3 TRBV5-1 CASSPPSISDTQYF TGCGCCAGCAGCCCTCCAAGCATCTCGGATACGCAGTATTTT
NA 15 NA TRBJ2-3 TRBV7-2 CASRREGVSSYGQYF TGTGCCAGCAGGCGGGAAGGGGTTAGCTCCTACGGGCAGTACTTT
many 12 NA TRBJ1-4 TRBV29-1 CSVGQINEKLFF TGCAGCGTTGGGCAGATTAATGAAAAACTGTTTTTT
NA 15 NA TRBJ2-5 TRBV6-1 CASSEVGGSQETQYF TGTGCCAGCAGTGAAGTCGGGGGCTCTCAAGAGACCCAGTACTTC
NA 14 TRBD1 TRBJ2-5 TRBV3-1 CASSPARGKETQYF TGTGCCAGCAGCCCTGCCAGGGGGAAAGAGACCCAGTACTTC
NA 13 NA TRBJ1-1 TRBV29-1 CSVAGINSFEAFF TGCAGCGTTGCAGGGATAAATAGTTTTGAAGCTTTCTTT
NA 15 TRBD1 TRBJ2-6 TRBV6-5 CASSQDRDGANVLTF TGTGCCAGCAGCCAAGACAGGGATGGGGCCAACGTCCTGACTTTC
few 14 NA TRBJ2-7 TRBV10-3 CAISDRPPSYEQYF TGTGCCATCAGTGACAGGCCACCCTCCTACGAGCAGTACTTC
few 14 NA TRBJ2-3 TRBV3-1 CASSQDLGADTQYF TGTGCCAGCAGCCAAGATCTCGGCGCAGATACGCAGTATTTT
once 12 NA TRBJ2-5 TRBV7-2 CASSFPPQGQYF TGTGCCAGCAGCTTCCCTCCTCAGGGCCAGTACTTC
many 13 NA TRBJ2-1 TRBV7-3 CASSPPGLNEQFF TGTGCCAGCAGCCCACCTGGGCTCAATGAGCAGTTCTTC
few 16 NA TRBJ1-6 TRBV21-1 CASRSEDRNNNSPLHF TGTGCCAGCAGGTCTGAGGACAGGAACAACAATTCACCCCTCCACTTT
many 16 NA TRBJ2-3 TRBV10-3 CAISDVRGGWTDTQYF TGTGCCATCAGCGATGTAAGGGGCGGTTGGACAGATACGCAGTATTTT
NA 15 NA TRBJ1-4 TRBV25-1 CASSETGRANEKLFF TGTGCCAGCAGTGAAACGGGGAGGGCTAATGAAAAACTGTTTTTT
many 13 NA TRBJ1-1 TRBV7-3 CASSFSLTTEAFF TGTGCCAGCAGCTTTTCCCTTACCACTGAAGCTTTCTTT